These 23 T cell receptor beta chains were all obtained from the same sample, sequenced in a study of T cell responses to AZD1222 COVID-19 vaccine. The protocol was immunoSEQ multiplex PCR, while the TCRdb copy is restricted to in-frame clones and leaves out a portion. The table shows tens of thousands of clones, with approximately 89% occurring only once. The input for sequencing was peripheral blood, taken on day 0 of AZD1222 vaccination. The source is an adult in good health.

The rearrangement links TRBV19 to TRBJ1-4, with D hard to call. The length of the CDR3 is 16 residues. Germline CDR1 LNHDA, CDR2 SQIVND (reference sequence). Trimming cost V 3 bases and J 0 bases, with 11 bases left between them. The CDR3 nucleotides read TGTGCCAGTAGTATTCGCGGGTTTGCAACTAATGAAAAACTGTTTTTT. It yields the protein CASSIRGFATNEKLFF.

The chain joins TRBV2 to TRBJ1-1; D not resolved. Germline values: CDR1 SNHLY, CDR2 FYNNEI. The CDR3 extends over 13 amino acids. Trimming left V 6 bases short and J 5 bases short, with 13 bases between. As DNA, the CDR3 is TGTGCCAGCAGCTGGGAGGTTGGGACTGAAGCTTTCTTT. Translating it yields CASSWEVGTEAFF.

The V call is TRBV3-1 (or the pseudogene TRBV3-2), the J call TRBJ2-5; 7 bases fit TRBD1. V trimming: 4 bases; J trimming: 2 bases; junction bases outside the gene matches: 13. CDR1 and CDR2 from the germline V gene are LGHDT and YNNKEL (reference sequence). This CDR3 contains 17 residues. CDR3 loop: CASSPRTGKDPQETQYF. CDR3 sequence (DNA): TGTGCCAGCAGCCCACGGACAGGCAAGGACCCACAAGAGACCCAGTACTTC.

V is TRBV14 and J is TRBJ2-1; the match to TRBD1 covers 10 bases. V gave up 4 bases and J gave up 5 bases; unmatched junction bases: 8. The CDR3 has 16 residues. Germline V gene data show CDR1 as SGHDN and CDR2 as FVKESK. The CDR3 nucleotides read TGTGCCAGCAGCCCCTGGGACAGGGGTTTGGACAATGAGCAGTTCTTC. Translated, it gives CASSPWDRGLDNEQFF.

The J gene is TRBJ1-4, the V gene TRBV30; D is unclear. V lost 3 bases and J lost 6, with 11 bases in between. The CDR3 runs to 13 residues. The germline V gene has CDR1 GTSNPN and CDR2 SVGIG (reference sequence). CDR3 DNA: TGTGCCTGGAGGGCCCCAGCGCATGAAAAACTGTTTTTT. Its translation is CAWRAPAHEKLFF.

This clone was found once. V usage is TRBV3-1 (or the pseudogene TRBV3-2) and J usage is TRBJ2-3; D unclear. V was clipped by 10 bases and J by 0 bases, with 14 bases between them. Per the germline V gene, CDR1 is LGHDT and CDR2 is YNNKEL (reference sequence). The CDR3 consists of 14 residues. CDR3 sequence reads: CATGPGQSTDTQYF. As DNA, the CDR3 is TGTGCCACTGGCCCAGGTCAAAGCACAGATACGCAGTATTTT.

CDR3: CATSDRTANTGELFF. The CDR3 DNA reads as TGTGCCACCAGTGACAGGACGGCAAACACCGGGGAGCTGTTTTTT. V gene TRBV24-1 combines with J gene TRBJ2-2; no clear D gene. V shed 4 bases and J shed 2 bases, with 10 bases lying between them. The germline gives CDR1 KGHDR, CDR2 SFDVKD. The CDR3 covers 15 residues.

This clone has just one count. The CDR3 DNA reads as TGTGCCAGCAGTCGTGCCTACGAGCAGTACTTC. Translated: CASSRAYEQYF. The chain links TRBV6-5 to TRBJ2-7, with D uncertain. The germline V gene has CDR1 MNHEY and CDR2 SVGAGI. This CDR3 contains 11 residues. Trimming left V 5 bases short and J 2 bases short, with 4 bases between.

The chain combines TRBV11-3 with TRBJ1-1; D is unresolved. The CDR3 loop spans 15 amino acids. Trimming took off 3 bases at V and 1 base at J, with 12 bases between the two ends. Germline V CDR1 and CDR2: SGHNT, YENEEA. As DNA, the CDR3 is TGTGCCAGCAGCTTCTCTCATATGGGGAACACTGAAGCTTTCTTT. It yields the protein CASSFSHMGNTEAFF.

The CDR3 reads CASSSDRISATEAFF. The DNA for the CDR3 is TGTGCCAGCAGCTCAGACAGGATAAGCGCCACTGAAGCTTTCTTT. J is TRBJ1-1 and V is TRBV11-2; possible D gene TRBD1, 6 bases. Germline V gene data show CDR1 as SGHAT and CDR2 as FQNNGV. Trimming pared 4 bases from V and 4 bases from J, leaving 16 bases between. There are 15 residues in the CDR3.

The rearrangement links TRBV7-2 to TRBJ2-7, with TRBD1 identical over 7 bases. In germline, CDR1 is SGHTA, CDR2 FQGNSA. The CDR3 has 16 residues. With 5 bases clipped from V and 7 bases from J, the junction kept 17 bases outside the gene matches. CDR3 nucleotide sequence: TGTGCCAGCAGCGTCTCCATCGACAGGGCCCCCGGGGAGCAGTACTTC. This translates into CASSVSIDRAPGEQYF. The full variable domain, its missing parts supplied by reference TRBV7-2 and TRBJ2-7, is GAGVSQSPSNKVTEKGKDVELRCDPISGHTALYWYRQSLGQGLEFLIYFQGNSAPDKSGLPSDRFSAERTGGSVSTLTIQRTQQEDSAVYLCASSVSIDRAPGEQYFGPGTRLTVT.

The chain couples TRBV6-6 to TRBJ1-1; the match to TRBD1 covers 11 bases. This CDR3 comprises 15 residues. Germline CDR1 and CDR2: MNHNY and SVGAGI (reference sequence). The ends lost 4 bases at V and 0 bases at J; junction bases unmatched: 1. Here the CDR3 DNA reads TGTGCCAGCAGTTTGGGACAGGGGGTGAACACTGAAGCTTTCTTT. Translating gives CASSLGQGVNTEAFF.

The rearrangement joins TRBV24-1 to TRBJ2-5; D is perhaps TRBD1 or TRBD2 (5 bases each). Between the trimmed V and J ends, which lost 4 bases and 8 bases, there was a span of 16 bases. Looked up from germline, CDR1 is KGHDR and CDR2 is SFDVKD. The CDR3 consists of 14 residues. The CDR3 reads CATSDPGPSETQYF. CDR3 DNA sequence: TGTGCCACCAGTGACCCGGGACCCTCGGAAACCCAGTACTTC.

The rearrangement links TRBV2 to TRBJ2-1; no reliable D call. Trimming left V 2 bases short and J 0 bases short, with 8 bases between. The germline gives CDR1 SNHLY, CDR2 FYNNEI. The CDR3 extends over 15 amino acids. As DNA, the CDR3 is TGTGCCAGCAGTGAATTGGCACCCTCCTACAATGAGCAGTTCTTC. This codes for CASSELAPSYNEQFF.

The CDR3 nucleotides read TGTGCCAGCATATCGGGGAGTCGGACAGATACGCAGTATTTT. Its protein product is CASISGSRTDTQYF. J is TRBJ2-3 and V is TRBV28, with D maybe TRBD2 (5 bases). Between the trimmed V and J ends, which lost 7 bases and 3 bases, there was a span of 14 bases. CDR1 is MDHEN, CDR2 SYDVKM, per germline. This CDR3 has 14 amino acids.

The rearrangement joins TRBV18 to TRBJ2-7; D might be TRBD1 (7 bases). The CDR3 runs 14 residues. Trimming left V 4 bases short and J 2 bases short, with 12 bases between. The germline V gene has CDR1 KGHSH and CDR2 LQKENI. As DNA, the CDR3 is TGTGCCAGCTCACTAGGGGGCGGGACCTACGAGCAGTACTTC. It yields the protein CASSLGGGTYEQYF.

This clone showed up just once. The chain uses TRBV19 and TRBJ1-5; TRBD1 agrees at 8 bases. This CDR3 region has 14 residues. The germline V gene has CDR1 LNHDA and CDR2 SQIVND (reference sequence). V gave up 5 bases and J gave up 4 bases; unmatched junction bases: 4. CDR3 sequence reads: CASSGTGGNQPQHF. CDR3 in DNA: TGTGCCAGTAGTGGGACAGGCGGGAATCAGCCCCAGCATTTT.

This clone was seen just once. The chain carries TRBV10-3 and TRBJ1-1, with 9 bases that match TRBD1. After removal of 4 bases from V and 5 bases from J, the junction contained 11 bases not matched to a gene. This CDR3 comprises 16 residues. CDR1 and CDR2 from the germline V gene are ENHRY and SYGVKD. The chain's CDR3 is CAISGTGGTRYTEAFF. CDR3 nucleotide sequence: TGTGCCATCAGTGGAACAGGGGGCACAAGGTATACTGAAGCTTTCTTT.

The rearrangement joins TRBV19 to TRBJ2-7; D possibly uses TRBD1 or TRBD2 (5 bases each). CDR1 and CDR2 from the germline V gene are LNHDA and SQIVND (reference sequence). This CDR3 has 15 residues. V gave up 6 bases and J gave up 6 bases, with 21 bases separating them. The CDR3 sequence is CASSTDRATRGEQYF. The CDR3 DNA sequence: TGTGCCAGTAGCACCGACCGGGCCACGAGGGGCGAGCAGTACTTC.

CDR3 in amino acids: CASSSPSTSGRGTQYF. As DNA, the CDR3 is TGTGCCAGTAGTAGCCCCTCAACTAGCGGGAGAGGGACCCAGTACTTC. The chain uses TRBV19 and TRBJ2-5, with 11 bases matching TRBD2. J lost 7 bases, V lost 4 bases, and 11 bases had no gene match. This CDR3 spans 16 amino acids. Germline CDR1 and CDR2: LNHDA and SQIVND (reference sequence).

The sample holds one count of this clone. Additional DNA sequences in this sample encode the identical CDR3. This chain links TRBV7-9 with TRBJ1-5; a weak D match, TRBD1 (6 bases). CDR1 and CDR2 from the germline V gene are SEHNR and FQNEAQ (reference sequence). V was cut by 3 bases and J by 4 bases, with 10 bases left in between. The CDR3 loop spans 14 amino acids. The CDR3 region is CASSLGQGNQPQHF. CDR3 sequence (DNA): TGTGCCAGCAGCTTGGGGCAGGGGAATCAGCCCCAGCATTTT.

V is TRBV5-1 and J is TRBJ2-7, with TRBD2 matching 8 bases. The length of the CDR3 is 14 residues. Trimming cost V 0 bases and J 3 bases; bases outside gene matches: 2. Germline assignment: CDR1 SGHRS and CDR2 YFSETQ. The DNA for the CDR3 is TGCGCCAGCAGCTTGGTTAGCGGGATCTACGAGCAGTACTTC. This translates into CASSLVSGIYEQYF.

This chain joins TRBV5-6 and TRBJ1-2; D gene uncertain. The CDR3 runs 15 residues. Trimming cost V 2 bases and J 4 bases, with 15 bases left between them. Per germline, CDR1 SGHDT and CDR2 YYEEEE. Written as DNA, the CDR3 is TGTGCCAGCAGCTTACGGCAAGACTCGGGCTATGGCTACACCTTC. Translated, it gives CASSLRQDSGYGYTF.